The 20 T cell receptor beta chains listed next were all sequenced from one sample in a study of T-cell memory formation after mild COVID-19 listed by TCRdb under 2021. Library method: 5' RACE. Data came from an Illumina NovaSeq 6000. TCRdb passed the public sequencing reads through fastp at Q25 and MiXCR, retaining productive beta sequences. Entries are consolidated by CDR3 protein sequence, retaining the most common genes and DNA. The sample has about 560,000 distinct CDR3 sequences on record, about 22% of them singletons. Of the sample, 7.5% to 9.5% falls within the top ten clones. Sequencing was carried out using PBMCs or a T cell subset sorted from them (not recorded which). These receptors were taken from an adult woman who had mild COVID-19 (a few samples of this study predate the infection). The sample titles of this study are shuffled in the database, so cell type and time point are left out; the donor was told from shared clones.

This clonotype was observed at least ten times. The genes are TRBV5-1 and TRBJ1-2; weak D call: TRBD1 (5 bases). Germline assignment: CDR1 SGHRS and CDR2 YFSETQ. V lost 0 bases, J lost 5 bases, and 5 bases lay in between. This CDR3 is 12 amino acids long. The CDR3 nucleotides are TGCGCCAGCAGCTTGGAGGGGTATGGCTACACCTTC. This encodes CASSLEGYGYTF.

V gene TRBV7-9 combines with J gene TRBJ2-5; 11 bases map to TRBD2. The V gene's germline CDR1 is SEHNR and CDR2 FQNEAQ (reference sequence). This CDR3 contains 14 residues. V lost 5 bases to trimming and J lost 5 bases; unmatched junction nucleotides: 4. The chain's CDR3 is CASSPTSGAETQYF. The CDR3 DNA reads TGTGCCAGCAGCCCGACTAGCGGGGCGGAGACCCAGTACTTC.

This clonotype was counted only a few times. The CDR3 DNA follows: TGTGCCAGCAGCCAGCAGGGGGGAAATGAGCAGTTCTTC. Translated, it gives CASSQQGGNEQFF. This chain uses TRBV3-1 with TRBJ2-1; D possibly corresponds to TRBD1 (7 bases). This CDR3 region has 13 residues. Germline loops: CDR1 LGHDT, CDR2 YNNKEL (reference sequence). V lost 3 bases and J 7 bases, leaving 10 bases between the germline ends.

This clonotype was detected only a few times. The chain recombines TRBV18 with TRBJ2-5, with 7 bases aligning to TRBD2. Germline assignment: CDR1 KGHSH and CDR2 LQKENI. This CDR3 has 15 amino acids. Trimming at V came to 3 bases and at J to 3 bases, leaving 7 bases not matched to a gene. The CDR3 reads CASSPKGTTEETQYF. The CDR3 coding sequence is TGTGCCAGCTCACCGAAAGGGACTACCGAAGAGACCCAGTACTTC.

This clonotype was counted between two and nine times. The CDR3 DNA is TGTGCCAGCAGCCAAGTATCAGGGGTTAACTACGAGCAGTACTTC. It translates to CASSQVSGVNYEQYF. The chain has TRBV3-1 and TRBJ2-7; TRBD1 is a possible D gene (6 bases). The V end was cut by 1 base, the J end by 3 bases, with 13 bases between. CDR1 and CDR2 (germline): LGHDT, YNNKEL (reference sequence). The CDR3 totals 15 residues.

CDR3 sequence reads: CASSLGGAGPGETQYF. CDR3 DNA: TGTGCCAGCAGCTTAGGGGGCGCGGGACCAGGGGAGACCCAGTACTTC. The gene calls are TRBV7-6 and TRBJ2-5; a weak D match, TRBD2 (6 bases). CDR1 and CDR2 from the germline V gene are SGHVS and FNYEAQ. This CDR3 spans 16 amino acids. The germline V and J ends were trimmed by 1 base and 5 bases, with 17 bases remaining between them.

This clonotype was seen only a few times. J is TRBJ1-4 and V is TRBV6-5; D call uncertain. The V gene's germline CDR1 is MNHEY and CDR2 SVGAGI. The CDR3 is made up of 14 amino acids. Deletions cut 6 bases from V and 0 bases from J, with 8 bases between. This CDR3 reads CASSEQTTNEKLFF. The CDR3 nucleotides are TGTGCCAGCAGCGAACAGACAACTAATGAAAAACTGTTTTTT.

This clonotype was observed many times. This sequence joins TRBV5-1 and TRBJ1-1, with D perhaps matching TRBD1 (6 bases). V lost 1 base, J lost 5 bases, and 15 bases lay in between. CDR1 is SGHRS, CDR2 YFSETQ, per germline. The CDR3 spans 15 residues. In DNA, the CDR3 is TGCGCCAGCAGCTTGATGGGGGCCCTGGGAACTGAAGCTTTCTTT. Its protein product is CASSLMGALGTEAFF.

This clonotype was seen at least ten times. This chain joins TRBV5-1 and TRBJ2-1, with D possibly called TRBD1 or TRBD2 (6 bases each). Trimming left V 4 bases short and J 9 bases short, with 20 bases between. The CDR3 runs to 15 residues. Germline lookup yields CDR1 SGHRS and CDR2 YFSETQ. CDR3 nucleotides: TGCGCCAGCAGCCCCCTCTGGGGGGCCGAGGGTGAGCAGTTCTTC. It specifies CASSPLWGAEGEQFF.

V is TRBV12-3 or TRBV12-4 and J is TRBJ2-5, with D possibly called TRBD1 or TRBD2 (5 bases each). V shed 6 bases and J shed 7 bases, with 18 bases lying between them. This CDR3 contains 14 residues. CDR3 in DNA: TGTGCCAGCAGAATAACCGGGACCGAAGGGACCCAGTACTTC. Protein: CASRITGTEGTQYF.

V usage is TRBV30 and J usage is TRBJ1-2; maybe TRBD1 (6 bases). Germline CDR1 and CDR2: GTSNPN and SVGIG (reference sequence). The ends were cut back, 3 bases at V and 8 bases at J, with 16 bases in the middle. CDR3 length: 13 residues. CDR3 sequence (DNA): TGTGCCTGGAGCCTCATGGCAGGGGACGGCTACACCTTC. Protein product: CAWSLMAGDGYTF.

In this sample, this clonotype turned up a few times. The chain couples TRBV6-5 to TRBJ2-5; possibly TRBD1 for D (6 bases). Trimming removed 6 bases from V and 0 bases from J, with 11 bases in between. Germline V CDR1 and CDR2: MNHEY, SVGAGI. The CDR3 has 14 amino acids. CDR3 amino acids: CASSQRGYQETQYF. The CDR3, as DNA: TGTGCCAGCAGCCAAAGGGGGTACCAAGAGACCCAGTACTTC.

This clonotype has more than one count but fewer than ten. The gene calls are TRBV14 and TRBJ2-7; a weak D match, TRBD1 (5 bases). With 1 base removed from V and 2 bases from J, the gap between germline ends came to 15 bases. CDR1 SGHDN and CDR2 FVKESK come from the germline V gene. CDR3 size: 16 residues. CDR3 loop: CASSQGFPRAPYEQYF. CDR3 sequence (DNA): TGTGCCAGCAGCCAAGGGTTCCCCAGGGCTCCCTACGAGCAGTACTTC.

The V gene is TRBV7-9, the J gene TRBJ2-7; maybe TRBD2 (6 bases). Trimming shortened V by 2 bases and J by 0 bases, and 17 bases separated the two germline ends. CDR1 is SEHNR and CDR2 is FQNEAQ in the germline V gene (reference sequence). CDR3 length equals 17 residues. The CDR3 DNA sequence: TGTGCCAGCAGCTTATCAAGCGGGCGGCCAGCCTCCTACGAGCAGTACTTC. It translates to CASSLSSGRPASYEQYF.

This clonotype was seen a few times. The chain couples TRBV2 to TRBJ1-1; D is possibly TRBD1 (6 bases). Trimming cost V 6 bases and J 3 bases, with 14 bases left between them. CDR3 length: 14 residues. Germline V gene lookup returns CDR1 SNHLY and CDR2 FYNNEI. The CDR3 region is CASRGDTSYTEAFF. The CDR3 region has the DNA TGTGCCAGCAGAGGGGACACCTCTTACACTGAAGCTTTCTTT.

The CDR3 sequence: CASTVLRQSNTGELFF. The CDR3 DNA sequence: TGTGCCAGCACCGTTTTACGACAGTCGAACACCGGGGAGCTGTTTTTT. The chain is built from TRBV7-8 and TRBJ2-2, with a possible D match to TRBD1 (5 bases). The CDR3 is made up of 16 amino acids. The V and J ends lost 7 bases and 0 bases respectively, with 15 bases between them. Germline CDR1 reads SGHVS; CDR2 reads FQNEAQ.

The DNA of the CDR3 is TGTGCCATTACAGGGGTTGAAAAACTGTTTTTT. Encoded protein: CAITGVEKLFF. This chain joins TRBV25-1 and TRBJ1-4; 7 bases are shared with TRBD1. Germline trimming cut 10 bases from V and 7 bases from J; bases unmatched to any gene: 3. CDR1 MGHDK and CDR2 SYGVNS come from the germline V gene. The CDR3 loop spans 11 amino acids.

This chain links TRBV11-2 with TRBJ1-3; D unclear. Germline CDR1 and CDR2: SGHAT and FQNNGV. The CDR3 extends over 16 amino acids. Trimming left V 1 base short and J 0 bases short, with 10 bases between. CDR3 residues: CASSLGRRASGNTIYF. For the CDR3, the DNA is TGTGCCAGCAGCTTAGGACGGAGGGCCTCTGGAAACACCATATATTTT.

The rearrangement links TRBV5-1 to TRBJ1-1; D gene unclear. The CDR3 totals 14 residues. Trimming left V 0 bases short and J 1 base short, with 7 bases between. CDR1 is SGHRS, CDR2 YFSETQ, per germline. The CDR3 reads CASSLAVQNTEAFF. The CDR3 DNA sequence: TGCGCCAGCAGCTTGGCCGTACAGAACACTGAAGCTTTCTTT. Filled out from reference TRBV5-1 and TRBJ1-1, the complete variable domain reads KAGVTQTPRYLIKTRGQQVTLSCSPISGHRSVSWYQQTPGQGLQFLFEYFSETQRNKGNFPGRFSGRQFSNSRSEMNVSTLELGDSALYLCASSLAVQNTEAFFGQGTRLTVV.

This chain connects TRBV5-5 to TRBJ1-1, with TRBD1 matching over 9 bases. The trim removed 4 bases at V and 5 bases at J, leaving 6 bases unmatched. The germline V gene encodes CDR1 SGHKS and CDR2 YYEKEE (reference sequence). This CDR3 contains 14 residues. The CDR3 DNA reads TGTGCCAGCAGCACTCGGACAGGGGTGACTGAAGCTTTCTTT. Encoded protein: CASSTRTGVTEAFF.